Below, 16 T cell receptor beta chains from the same sample are listed, as sequenced in a study of OX40 agonist ivuxolimab in advanced cancers. Measured with immunoSEQ multiplex PCR; TCRdb has only the in-frame clones, and not every one. In the table there are 110,000 or so clones, less than 95% of which are singletons. The sample here was CD4+ or CD8+ T cells sorted from blood, taken in a trial of the OX40 agonist ivuxolimab. The receptors shown here come from an adult with an advanced solid tumor such as melanoma, head and neck, liver or kidney cancer.

DNA for the CDR3: TGTGCCAGCGGATATAGCAATCAGCCCCAGCATTTT. This sequence encodes CASGYSNQPQHF. The V and J genes are TRBV19 and TRBJ1-5; D ambiguous. Trimming left V 9 bases short and J 0 bases short, with 6 bases between. Germline-derived CDR1 and CDR2 are LNHDA and SQIVND (reference sequence). The CDR3 contains 12 residues.

The CDR3 sequence is CASSTEGYEQYF. In DNA form, the CDR3 reads TGTGCCAGCAGCACGGAGGGCTACGAGCAGTACTTC. V usage is TRBV2 and J usage is TRBJ2-7; possibly TRBD2 for D (6 bases). The CDR3 consists of 12 residues. Trimming cost V 6 bases and J 3 bases, with 9 bases left between them. Germline loops: CDR1 SNHLY, CDR2 FYNNEI.

J is TRBJ2-5 and V is TRBV11-2; D is undetermined. Germline assignment: CDR1 SGHAT and CDR2 FQNNGV. With 5 bases removed from V and 2 bases from J, the gap between germline ends came to 9 bases. The CDR3 extends over 13 amino acids. The CDR3: CASSRGTQETQYF. DNA for the CDR3: TGTGCCAGCAGCCGTGGAACACAAGAGACCCAGTACTTC.

The chain's CDR3 is CASSLAGGISYNEQFF. The CDR3 nucleotides are TGTGCCAGCAGCTTGGCAGGGGGCATTTCCTACAATGAGCAGTTCTTC. The chain combines TRBV5-4 with TRBJ2-1; 8 nucleotides line up with TRBD1. Per germline, CDR1 SGHNT and CDR2 YYREEE (reference sequence). The CDR3 sequence is 16 residues long. Losses at the gene ends were 0 bases for V and 1 base for J; bases not matched to a gene: 3.

The chain is built from TRBV19 and TRBJ2-1, with TRBD2 matching 8 bases. From germline, CDR1 is LNHDA and CDR2 SQIVND (reference sequence). Trimming at V came to 10 bases and at J to 4 bases, leaving 9 bases not matched to a gene. The CDR3 length is 14 residues. For the CDR3, the DNA is TGTGCCACTGACAGCGGGGGCCTATACAATGAGCAGTTCTTC. It specifies CATDSGGLYNEQFF.

The chain combines TRBV5-6 with TRBJ1-6; 8 nucleotides match TRBD1. Germline assignment: CDR1 SGHDT and CDR2 YYEEEE. With 0 bases clipped from V and 8 bases from J, the junction kept 4 bases outside the gene matches. The CDR3 extends over 15 amino acids. CDR3 nucleotide sequence: TGTGCCAGCAGCTTGGGGACAGGGCCGGATTCACCCCTCCACTTT. Protein: CASSLGTGPDSPLHF.

The chain is built from TRBV28 and TRBJ2-3; D is undetermined. Trimming stripped 5 bases from V and 3 bases from J, with 18 bases between. The length of the CDR3 is 16 residues. In germline, CDR1 is MDHEN, CDR2 SYDVKM. CDR3 DNA: TGTGCCAGCAGTCCTGGGAATCTGGCTTGGACAGATACGCAGTATTTT. Its protein product is CASSPGNLAWTDTQYF.

This clone was seen a handful of times. V is TRBV5-1 and J is TRBJ1-1, with 8 bases that match TRBD1. Germline CDR1 is SGHRS and CDR2 is YFSETQ. V shed 4 bases, J shed 5 bases, and the junction held 1 base outside the gene matches. The CDR3 has 12 residues. The CDR3 protein is CASSRTGTEAFF. The CDR3 DNA is TGCGCCAGCAGCCGGACAGGGACTGAAGCTTTCTTT. The full variable domain, with the rest looked up from reference TRBV5-1 and TRBJ1-1, is KAGVTQTPRYLIKTRGQQVTLSCSPISGHRSVSWYQQTPGQGLQFLFEYFSETQRNKGNFPGRFSGRQFSNSRSEMNVSTLELGDSALYLCASSRTGTEAFFGQGTRLTVV.

This rearrangement joins TRBV11-2 to TRBJ1-1; D is possibly TRBD1 (6 bases). Trimming pared 2 bases from V and 0 bases from J, leaving 10 bases between. The CDR3 has 15 amino acids. The V gene's germline CDR1 is SGHAT and CDR2 FQNNGV. CDR3 DNA: TGTGCCAGCAGCTTAAGTGGGGGCATGAACACTGAAGCTTTCTTT. It specifies CASSLSGGMNTEAFF.

The chain recombines TRBV6-5 with TRBJ2-7; D gene ambiguous. Germline CDR1 is MNHEY and CDR2 is SVGAGI. With 0 bases removed from V and 7 bases from J, the gap between germline ends came to 4 bases. This CDR3 contains 11 residues. As DNA, the CDR3 is TGTGCCAGCAGTTACTCGGGAGAGCAGTACTTC. This encodes CASSYSGEQYF.

J is TRBJ2-3 and V is TRBV5-1; either TRBD1 or TRBD2 may supply D (6 bases each). The V gene's germline CDR1 is SGHRS and CDR2 YFSETQ. The V end was cut by 1 base, the J end by 0 bases, with 9 bases between. CDR3 length equals 15 residues. Here the CDR3 DNA reads TGCGCCAGCAGCTTGCCGGGGGCAAGCACAGATACGCAGTATTTT. Amino acids: CASSLPGASTDTQYF.

The V and J genes are TRBV9 and TRBJ1-1; 9 bases agree with TRBD1. The CDR3 sequence is 14 residues long. Trimming at V came to 2 bases and at J to 4 bases, leaving 3 bases not matched to a gene. Germline V gene sequence: CDR1 SGDLS, CDR2 YYNGEE. Here the CDR3 reads CASSVGTGPTEAFF. CDR3 sequence (DNA): TGTGCCAGCAGCGTCGGGACAGGGCCCACTGAAGCTTTCTTT. The full variable domain, its missing parts supplied by reference TRBV9 and TRBJ1-1, is DSGVTQTPKHLITATGQRVTLRCSPRSGDLSVYWYQQSLDQGLQFLIQYYNGEERAKGNILERFSAQQFPDLHSELNLSSLELGDSALYFCASSVGTGPTEAFFGQGTRLTVV.

The V gene is TRBV5-4, the J gene TRBJ2-5; TRBD1 might be the D (6 bases). CDR3 length: 15 amino acids. CDR1 is SGHNT and CDR2 is YYREEE in the germline V gene (reference sequence). V was cut by 3 bases and J by 2 bases, with 14 bases left in between. CDR3 nucleotides: TGTGCCAGCAGCTGGAAGATTAGGGGGCAAGAGACCCAGTACTTC. Translating it yields CASSWKIRGQETQYF.

The V gene is TRBV6-1, the J gene TRBJ1-1; D is undetermined. This CDR3 is built from 11 residues. CDR1 is MNHNS, CDR2 SASEGT, per germline. With 7 bases removed from V and 1 base from J, the gap between germline ends came to 4 bases. CDR3 protein: CASIRNTEAFF. In DNA form, the CDR3 reads TGTGCCAGCATAAGGAACACTGAAGCTTTCTTT.

This chain joins TRBV9 and TRBJ2-7, with 11 bases aligning to TRBD2. Per germline, CDR1 SGDLS and CDR2 YYNGEE. CDR3 length: 16 residues. Trimming at V came to 0 bases and at J to 5 bases, leaving 7 bases not matched to a gene. The CDR3 coding sequence is TGTGCCAGCAGCGTAGCTACAACTAGCGGGAGACACGAGCAGTACTTC. This sequence encodes CASSVATTSGRHEQYF.

The chain uses TRBV12-5 and TRBJ2-3, with D unclear. Germline lookup yields CDR1 LGHNT and CDR2 FRNRAP. The CDR3 covers 11 residues. The V and J ends lost 7 bases and 1 base respectively, with 3 bases between them. CDR3 coding DNA: TGTGCTAGTGCCCGCACAGATACGCAGTATTTT. Its translation: CASARTDTQYF.